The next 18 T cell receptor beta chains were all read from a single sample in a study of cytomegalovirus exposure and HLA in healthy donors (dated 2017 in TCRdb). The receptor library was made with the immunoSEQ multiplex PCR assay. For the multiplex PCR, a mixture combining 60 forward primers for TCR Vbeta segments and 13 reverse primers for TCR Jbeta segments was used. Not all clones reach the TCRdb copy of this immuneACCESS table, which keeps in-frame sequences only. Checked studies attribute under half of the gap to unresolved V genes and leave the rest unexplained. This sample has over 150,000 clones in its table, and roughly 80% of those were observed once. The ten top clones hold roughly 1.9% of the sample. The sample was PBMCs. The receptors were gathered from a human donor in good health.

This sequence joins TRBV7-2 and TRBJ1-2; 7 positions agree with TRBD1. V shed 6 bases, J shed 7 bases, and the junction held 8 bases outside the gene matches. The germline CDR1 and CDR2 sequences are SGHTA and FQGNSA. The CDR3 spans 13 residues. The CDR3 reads CASSLTGVSGYTF. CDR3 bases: TGTGCCAGCAGTCTCACAGGGGTTAGTGGCTACACCTTC.

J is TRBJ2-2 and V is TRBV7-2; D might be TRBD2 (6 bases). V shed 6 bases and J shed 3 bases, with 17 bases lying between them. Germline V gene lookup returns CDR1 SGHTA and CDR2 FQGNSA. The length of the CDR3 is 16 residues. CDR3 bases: TGTGCCAGCAGGACAACTAGCCGTCCTGACACCGGGGAGCTGTTTTTT. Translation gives CASRTTSRPDTGELFF.

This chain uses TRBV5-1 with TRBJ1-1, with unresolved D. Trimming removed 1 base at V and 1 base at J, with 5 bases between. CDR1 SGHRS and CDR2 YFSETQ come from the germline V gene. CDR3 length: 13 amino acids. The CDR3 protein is CASSLRRNTEAFF. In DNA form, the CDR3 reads TGCGCCAGCAGCTTGCGTAGGAACACTGAAGCTTTCTTT.

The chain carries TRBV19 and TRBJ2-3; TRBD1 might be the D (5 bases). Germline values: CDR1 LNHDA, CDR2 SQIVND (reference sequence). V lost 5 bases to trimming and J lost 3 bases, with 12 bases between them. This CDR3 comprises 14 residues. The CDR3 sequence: CASSDQGITDTQYF. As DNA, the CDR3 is TGTGCCAGTAGTGATCAGGGTATTACAGATACGCAGTATTTT.

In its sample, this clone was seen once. Written as DNA, the CDR3 is TGCGCCAGCAGCTTGGGGAGTCTTGGCTTGCAGACTGAAGCTTTCTTT. Protein sequence: CASSLGSLGLQTEAFF. This chain uses TRBV5-1 with TRBJ1-1; D is uncertain. CDR3 length equals 16 residues. CDR1 SGHRS and CDR2 YFSETQ come from the germline V gene. Trimming left V 0 bases short and J 5 bases short, with 17 bases between.

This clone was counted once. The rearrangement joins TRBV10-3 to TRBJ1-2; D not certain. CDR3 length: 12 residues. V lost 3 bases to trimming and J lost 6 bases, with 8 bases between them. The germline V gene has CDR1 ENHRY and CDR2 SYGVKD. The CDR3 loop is CAISDPSDGYTF. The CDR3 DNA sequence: TGTGCCATCAGTGACCCCAGCGATGGCTACACCTTC.

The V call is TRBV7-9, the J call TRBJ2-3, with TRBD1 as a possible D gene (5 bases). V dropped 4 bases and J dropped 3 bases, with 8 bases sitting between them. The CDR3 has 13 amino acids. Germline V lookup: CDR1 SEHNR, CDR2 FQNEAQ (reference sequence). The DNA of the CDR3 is TGTGCCAGCAGCTCTGCAGGGACAGATACGCAGTATTTT. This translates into CASSSAGTDTQYF.

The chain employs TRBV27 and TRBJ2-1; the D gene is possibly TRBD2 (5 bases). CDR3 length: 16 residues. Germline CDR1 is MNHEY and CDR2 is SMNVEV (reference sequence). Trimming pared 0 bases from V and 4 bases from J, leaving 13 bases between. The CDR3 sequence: CASSLSSGILYNEQFF. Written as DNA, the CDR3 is TGTGCCAGCAGTTTATCCTCCGGGATCCTTTACAATGAGCAGTTCTTC.

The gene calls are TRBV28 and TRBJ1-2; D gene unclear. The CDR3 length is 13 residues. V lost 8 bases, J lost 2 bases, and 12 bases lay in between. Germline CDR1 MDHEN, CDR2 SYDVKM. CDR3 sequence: CASEEVENYGYTF. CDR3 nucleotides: TGTGCCAGCGAAGAGGTGGAAAACTATGGCTACACCTTC.

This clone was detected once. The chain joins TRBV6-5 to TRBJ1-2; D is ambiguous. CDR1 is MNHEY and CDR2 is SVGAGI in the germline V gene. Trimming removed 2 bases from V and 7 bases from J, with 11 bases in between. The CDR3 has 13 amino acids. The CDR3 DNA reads TGTGCCAGCAGTTACCCCGGCCGGGTTGGCTACACCTTC. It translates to CASSYPGRVGYTF.

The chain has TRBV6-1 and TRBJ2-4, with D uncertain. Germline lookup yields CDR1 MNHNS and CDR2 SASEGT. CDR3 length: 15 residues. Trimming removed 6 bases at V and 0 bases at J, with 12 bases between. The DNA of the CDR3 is TGTGCCAGCAGAGCCCGGGTACTAGCCAAAAACATTCAGTACTTC. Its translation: CASRARVLAKNIQYF.

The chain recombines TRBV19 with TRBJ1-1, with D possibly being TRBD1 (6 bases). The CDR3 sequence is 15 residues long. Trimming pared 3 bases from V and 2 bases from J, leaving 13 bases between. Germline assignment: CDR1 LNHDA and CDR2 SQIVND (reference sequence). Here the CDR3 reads CASSIGQNLNTEAFF. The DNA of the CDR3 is TGTGCCAGTAGTATCGGACAGAACCTTAACACTGAAGCTTTCTTT.

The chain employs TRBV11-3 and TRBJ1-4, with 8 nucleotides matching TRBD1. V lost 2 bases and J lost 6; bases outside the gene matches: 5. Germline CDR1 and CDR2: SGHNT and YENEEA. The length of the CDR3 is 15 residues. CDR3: CASSLRTGLYEKLFF. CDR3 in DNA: TGTGCCAGCAGCTTAAGGACAGGGCTGTATGAAAAACTGTTTTTT. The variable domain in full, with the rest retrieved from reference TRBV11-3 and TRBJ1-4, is EAGVVQSPRYKIIEKKQPVAFWCNPISGHNTLYWYLQNLGQGPELLIRYENEEAVDDSQLPKDRFSAERLKGVDSTLKIQPAELGDSAVYLCASSLRTGLYEKLFFGSGTQLSVL.

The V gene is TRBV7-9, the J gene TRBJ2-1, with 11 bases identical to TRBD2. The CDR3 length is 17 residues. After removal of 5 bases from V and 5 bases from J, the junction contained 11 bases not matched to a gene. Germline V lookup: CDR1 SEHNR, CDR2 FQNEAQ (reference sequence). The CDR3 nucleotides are TGTGCCAGCAGCCGGACCCCGGCTAGCGGGGGGAACAATGAGCAGTTCTTC. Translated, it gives CASSRTPASGGNNEQFF.

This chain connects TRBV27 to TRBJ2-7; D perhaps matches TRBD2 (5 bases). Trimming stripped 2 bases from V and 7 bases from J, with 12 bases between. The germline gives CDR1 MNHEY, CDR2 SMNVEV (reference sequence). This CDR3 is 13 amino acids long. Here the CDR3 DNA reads TGTGCCAGCAGTTTAAGGAGAGGGCGTGAGCAGTACTTC. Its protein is CASSLRRGREQYF.

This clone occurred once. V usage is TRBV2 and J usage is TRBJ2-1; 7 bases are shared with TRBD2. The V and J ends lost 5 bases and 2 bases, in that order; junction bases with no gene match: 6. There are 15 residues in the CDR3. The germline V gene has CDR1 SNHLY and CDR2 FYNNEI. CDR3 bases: TGTGCCAGCAGTCCTTCTAGCGGACCCTACAATGAGCAGTTCTTC. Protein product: CASSPSSGPYNEQFF.

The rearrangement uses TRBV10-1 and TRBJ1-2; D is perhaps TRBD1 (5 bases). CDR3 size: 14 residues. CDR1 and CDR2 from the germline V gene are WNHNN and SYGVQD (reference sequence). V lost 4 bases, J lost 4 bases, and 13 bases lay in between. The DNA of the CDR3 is TGCGCCAGCAGTGGGACAAGCGGGACCTATGGCTACACCTTC. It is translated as CASSGTSGTYGYTF.

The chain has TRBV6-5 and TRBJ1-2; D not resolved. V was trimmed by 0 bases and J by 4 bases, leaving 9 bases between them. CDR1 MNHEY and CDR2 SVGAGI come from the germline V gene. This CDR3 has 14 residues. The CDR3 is CASSYSRQSYGYTF. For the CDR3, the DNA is TGTGCCAGCAGTTACTCCCGACAAAGCTATGGCTACACCTTC.